One and the same sample provided the 8 T cell receptor beta chains below, sequenced in a study of blood T cell repertoires in COVID-19. The assay was immunoSEQ multiplex PCR, and TCRdb's table has in-frame clones only and misses some. There are 95,000 to 110,000 clones in the sample; approximately 84% occur only once, and about 4% lies in the top ten. Sequenced material: peripheral blood. The receptors were gathered from a human donor in a cohort sampled during active COVID-19.

This chain uses TRBV3-1 (or the pseudogene TRBV3-2) with TRBJ2-5; TRBD2 might be the D (5 bases). Germline V CDR1 and CDR2: LGHDT, YNNKEL (reference sequence). V lost 0 bases and J 7 bases, leaving 24 bases between the germline ends. This CDR3 is 18 amino acids long. As DNA, the CDR3 is TGTGCCAGCAGCCAAGATAATAGAGGACTCCTCGCTTTTGCGACCCAGTACTTC. Its protein is CASSQDNRGLLAFATQYF.

This chain connects TRBV29-1 to TRBJ1-2, with 10 bases matching TRBD1. Unmatched junction bases numbered 10, after V lost 2 bases and J lost 7 bases. The CDR3 spans 15 residues. CDR1 SQVTM and CDR2 ANQGSEA come from the germline V gene. CDR3 nucleotide sequence: TGCAGCGTTGAAACCGCGAGACAGGGGGCACGTGGCTACACCTTC. The encoded protein is CSVETARQGARGYTF. The variable domain in full, completed from reference TRBV29-1 and TRBJ1-2, reads SAVISQKPSRDICQRGTSLTIQCQVDSQVTMMFWYRQQPGQSLTLIATANQGSEATYESGFVIDKFPISRPNLTFSTLTVSNMSPEDSSIYLCSVETARQGARGYTFGSGTRLTVV.

The rearrangement joins TRBV7-9 to TRBJ1-1, with D unclear. This CDR3 spans 14 amino acids. V lost 3 bases and J 4 bases, leaving 12 bases between the germline ends. Germline V gene lookup returns CDR1 SEHNR and CDR2 FQNEAQ (reference sequence). The CDR3 region has the DNA TGTGCCAGCAGCTTTAGTCGAGGTGGCACTGAAGCTTTCTTT. Amino acid sequence: CASSFSRGGTEAFF. Filled out from reference TRBV7-9 and TRBJ1-1, the complete variable domain reads DTGVSQNPRHKITKRGQNVTFRCDPISEHNRLYWYRQTLGQGPEFLTYFQNEAQLEKSRLLSDRFSAERPKGSFSTLEIQRTEQGDSAMYLCASSFSRGGTEAFFGQGTRLTVV.

The chain joins TRBV16 to TRBJ1-5; 7 positions match TRBD1. CDR1 is KGHSY and CDR2 is FQNENV in the germline V gene. The CDR3 loop spans 15 amino acids. Trimming took 4 bases from V and 0 from J; bases not matched to a gene: 3. Here the CDR3 reads CASSLQGISNQPQHF. CDR3 coding DNA: TGTGCCAGCAGCCTACAGGGGATTAGCAATCAGCCCCAGCATTTT.

The chain joins TRBV9 to TRBJ2-3, with D perhaps TRBD1 (6 bases). Germline V lookup: CDR1 SGDLS, CDR2 YYNGEE. This CDR3 is built from 17 residues. The V gene lost 1 base and the J gene lost 2 bases, with 17 bases spanning the gap. The CDR3 protein is CASSVPLGANYTDTQYF. Written as DNA, the CDR3 is TGTGCCAGCAGCGTACCCCTGGGGGCAAATTACACAGATACGCAGTATTTT. Based on the CDR3 plus reference TRBV9 and TRBJ2-3, the full variable domain is DSGVTQTPKHLITATGQRVTLRCSPRSGDLSVYWYQQSLDQGLQFLIQYYNGEERAKGNILERFSAQQFPDLHSELNLSSLELGDSALYFCASSVPLGANYTDTQYFGPGTRLTVL.

V usage is TRBV27 and J usage is TRBJ2-5, with unresolved D. This CDR3 region has 16 residues. Germline V gene sequence: CDR1 MNHEY, CDR2 SMNVEV (reference sequence). V was pared by 1 base and J by 3 bases, with 15 bases between. The CDR3 region is CASSLFPLVTKETQYF. CDR3 DNA sequence: TGTGCCAGCAGTTTATTTCCTTTGGTGACAAAAGAGACCCAGTACTTC.

CDR3 DNA sequence: TGTGCCAGCTCACCAGAGGCGGTTTTGGGGCACAACACCGGGGAGCTGTTTTTT. It specifies CASSPEAVLGHNTGELFF. The rearrangement links TRBV18 to TRBJ2-2, with D tentatively TRBD1 (5 bases). The germline CDR1 and CDR2 sequences are KGHSH and LQKENI. Trimming took 2 bases from V and 2 from J, leaving 18 bases between them. The CDR3 is made up of 18 amino acids.

The CDR3 protein is CASSYSRRGLGNTIYF. The CDR3 DNA sequence: TGTGCCAGCAGTTACTCGAGAAGGGGGCTAGGAAACACCATATATTTT. The chain combines TRBV6-5 with TRBJ1-3, with 7 bases lining up with TRBD1. The trim removed 0 bases at V and 4 bases at J, leaving 6 bases unmatched. CDR1 is MNHEY, CDR2 SVGAGI, per germline. This CDR3 comprises 16 residues.